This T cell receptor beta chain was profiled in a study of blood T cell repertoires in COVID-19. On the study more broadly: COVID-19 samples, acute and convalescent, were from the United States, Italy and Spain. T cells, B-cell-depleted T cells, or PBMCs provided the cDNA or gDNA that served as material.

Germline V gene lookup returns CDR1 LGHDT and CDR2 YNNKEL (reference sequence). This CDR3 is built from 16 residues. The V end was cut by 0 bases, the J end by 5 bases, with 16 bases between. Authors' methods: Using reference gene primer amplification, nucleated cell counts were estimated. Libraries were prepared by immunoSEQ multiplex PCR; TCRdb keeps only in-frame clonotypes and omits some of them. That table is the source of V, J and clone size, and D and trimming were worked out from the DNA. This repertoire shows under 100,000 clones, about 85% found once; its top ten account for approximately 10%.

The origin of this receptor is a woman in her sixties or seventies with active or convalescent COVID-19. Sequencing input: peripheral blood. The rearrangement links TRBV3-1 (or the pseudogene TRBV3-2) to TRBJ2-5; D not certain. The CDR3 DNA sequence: TGTGCCAGCAGCCAAGATAAACCCGGTGTGGTGGAGACCCAGTACTTC. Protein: CASSQDKPGVVETQYF.